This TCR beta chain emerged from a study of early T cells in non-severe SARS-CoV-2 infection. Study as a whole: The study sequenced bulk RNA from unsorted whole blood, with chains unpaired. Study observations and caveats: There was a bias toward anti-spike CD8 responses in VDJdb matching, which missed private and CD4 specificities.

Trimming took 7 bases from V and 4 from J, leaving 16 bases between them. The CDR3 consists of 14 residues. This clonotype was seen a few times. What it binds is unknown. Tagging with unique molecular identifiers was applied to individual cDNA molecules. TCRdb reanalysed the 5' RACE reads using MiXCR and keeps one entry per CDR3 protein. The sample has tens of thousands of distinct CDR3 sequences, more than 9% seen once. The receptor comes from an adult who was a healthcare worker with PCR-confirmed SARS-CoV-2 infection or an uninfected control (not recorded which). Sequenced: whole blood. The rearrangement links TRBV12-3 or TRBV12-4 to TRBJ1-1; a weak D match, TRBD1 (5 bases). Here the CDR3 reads CASTQFGGSTEAFF. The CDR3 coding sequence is TGTGCCAGCACACAATTCGGGGGTTCCACTGAAGCTTTCTTT.